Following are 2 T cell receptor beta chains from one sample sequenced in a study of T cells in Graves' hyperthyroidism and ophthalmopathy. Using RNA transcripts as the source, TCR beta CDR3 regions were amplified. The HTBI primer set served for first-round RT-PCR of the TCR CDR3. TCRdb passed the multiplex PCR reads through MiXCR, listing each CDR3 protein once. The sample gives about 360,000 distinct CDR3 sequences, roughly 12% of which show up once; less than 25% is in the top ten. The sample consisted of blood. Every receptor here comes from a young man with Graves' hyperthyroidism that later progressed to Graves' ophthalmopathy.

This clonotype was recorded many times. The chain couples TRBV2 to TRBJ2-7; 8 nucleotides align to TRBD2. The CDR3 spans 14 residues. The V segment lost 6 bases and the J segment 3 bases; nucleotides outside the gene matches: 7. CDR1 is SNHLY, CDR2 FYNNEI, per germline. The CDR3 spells CASRDSGGGYEQYF. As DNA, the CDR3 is TGTGCCAGCAGGGACAGCGGGGGAGGCTACGAGCAGTACTTC.

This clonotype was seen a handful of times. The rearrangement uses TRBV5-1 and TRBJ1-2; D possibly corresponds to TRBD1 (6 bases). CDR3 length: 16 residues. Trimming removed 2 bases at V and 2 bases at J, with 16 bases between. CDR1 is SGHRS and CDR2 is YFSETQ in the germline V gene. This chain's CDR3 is CASSLTPTGHNYGYTF. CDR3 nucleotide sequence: TGCGCCAGCAGCTTAACCCCGACAGGACACAACTATGGCTACACCTTC.